A selection of T cell receptor beta chains follows, all from one sample in a study of vaccination effects on CD4 cells after COVID-19. Their recognized antigens are unknown. Some clones are missing from TCRdb's copy, which holds only in-frame ones; the method was immunoSEQ multiplex PCR. The top ten clones hold approximately 4.3% of a sample with tens of thousands of clones, roughly 72% of them seen once. Sequencing was performed on CD4+ T cells from PBMCs cultured with HCoV-OC43 spike peptides, taken before COVID-19 vaccination. These TCRs come from a human donor who received a COVID-19 vaccine. CDR3s include the opening cysteine and the closing phenylalanine or tryptophan. A D gene is named only where the DNA matches it firmly.

cdr3_nt: TGCGCCAGCAGCCAAGATGAAAGGACAGGGAAGACCCAGTACTTC
cdr3_aa: CASSQDERTGKTQYF
v_call: TRBV4-3
j_call: TRBJ2-5
d_call: TRBD1

cdr3_nt: TGTGCCAGCAGCCAAGATCCTAGTCGGGGCGGATCCGGGGAGCTGTTTTTT
cdr3_aa: CASSQDPSRGGSGELFF
v_call: TRBV3-1/TRBV3-2
j_call: TRBJ2-2
d_call: -

cdr3_nt: TGTGCCATCGGCCGACAGGGTCGCTATGGCTACACCTTC
cdr3_aa: CAIGRQGRYGYTF
v_call: TRBV10-3
j_call: TRBJ1-2
d_call: TRBD1

cdr3_nt: TGTGCCAGCAGCTTGGGCCGGGGCCCAGCTAACTATGGCTACACCTTC
cdr3_aa: CASSLGRGPANYGYTF
v_call: TRBV5-6
j_call: TRBJ1-2
d_call: -

cdr3_nt: TGTGCCAGCAGCAGGGACAGGGGAGAAGCTTTCTTT
cdr3_aa: CASSRDRGEAFF
v_call: TRBV9
j_call: TRBJ1-1
d_call: TRBD1

cdr3_nt: TGTGCCAGCAGATGGCAGGGAAGTAATCAGCCCCAGCATTTT
cdr3_aa: CASRWQGSNQPQHF
v_call: TRBV2
j_call: TRBJ1-5
d_call: -

cdr3_nt: TGTGCCAGCAGCCAAGAGTTGTCCGGGCAGCCTTTGTCACCCCTCCACTTT
cdr3_aa: CASSQELSGQPLSPLHF
v_call: TRBV3-1/TRBV3-2
j_call: TRBJ1-6
d_call: -

cdr3_nt: TGTGCCACCAGTGCCGGGACTAGCACAGATACGCAGTATTTT
cdr3_aa: CATSAGTSTDTQYF
v_call: TRBV24-1
j_call: TRBJ2-3
d_call: -

cdr3_nt: TGTGCCAGCTCACCACGACAGCTTCTGAACACTGAAGCTTTCTTT
cdr3_aa: CASSPRQLLNTEAFF
v_call: TRBV18
j_call: TRBJ1-1
d_call: -

cdr3_nt: TGTGCCAGCAGTTTGTTCGGGGGCGGGTGGGACACTGAAGCTTTCTTT
cdr3_aa: CASSLFGGGWDTEAFF
v_call: TRBV6-6
j_call: TRBJ1-1
d_call: -

cdr3_nt: TGTGCCAGCAGCTTAGTCACAGGGGTTAGCAATCAGCCCCAGCATTTT
cdr3_aa: CASSLVTGVSNQPQHF
v_call: TRBV7-2
j_call: TRBJ1-5
d_call: TRBD1